This T cell receptor beta chain was recorded in a study of early T cells in non-severe SARS-CoV-2 infection. Overall study context: Sequenced material consisted of bulk RNA (from unsorted whole blood), and chains were unpaired.

MiXCR, applied by TCRdb to the 5' RACE reads, yields one record per CDR3 protein. The sample has some 40,000 distinct CDR3 sequences, 10% to 15% seen once. The length of the CDR3 is 12 residues. V gave up 0 bases and J gave up 14 bases, with 10 bases separating them. Germline V gives CDR1 ENHRY, CDR2 SYGVKD. The sequence came from an adult who was a healthcare worker with PCR-confirmed SARS-CoV-2 infection or an uninfected control (not recorded which). Sequencing was performed on whole blood. The chain joins TRBV10-3 to TRBJ1-4; maybe TRBD1 (5 bases). The CDR3 nucleotides read TGTGCCATCAGTGAGTCTAAGGGGATTCTGTTTTTT. Residues: CAISESKGILFF.